These 9 T cell receptor beta chains were sequenced from one sample in a study of T cells after yellow fever vaccination. TCRdb reprocessed the 5' RACE reads with MiXCR, giving one entry per CDR3 protein. The data contain 25,000 to 30,000 distinct CDR3 sequences, 6% to 8% of them seen just once; the ten biggest clones take up just under 25%. The sequencing here drew on PBMCs, either bulk or a sorted T-cell subset (CD4+, CD8+, memory, or dextramer-sorted; not recorded which), taken on the day of the yellow fever booster vaccination. These receptors were obtained from a young man who received the YFV17D yellow fever vaccine.

This clonotype was recorded many times. The gene calls are TRBV2 and TRBJ2-7, with D unresolved. Between the trimmed V and J ends, which lost 4 bases and 1 base, there was a span of 5 bases. This CDR3 has 12 amino acids. Germline V lookup: CDR1 SNHLY, CDR2 FYNNEI. In DNA form, the CDR3 reads TGTGCCAGCAGTGTGGTATCCTACGAGCAGTACTTC. It encodes CASSVVSYEQYF. Variable domain in full (rest from reference TRBV2 and TRBJ2-7): EPEVTQTPSHQVTQMGQEVILRCVPISNHLYFYWYRQILGQKVEFLVSFYNNEISEKSEIFDDQFSVERPDGSNFTLKIRSTKLEDSAMYFCASSVVSYEQYFGPGTRLTVT.

This clonotype came up many times. The rearrangement uses TRBV10-1 and TRBJ2-2; TRBD1 might be the D (6 bases). The CDR3 runs to 12 residues. V was shortened by 6 bases and J by 5 bases, with 7 bases between the two germline ends. Germline values: CDR1 WNHNN, CDR2 SYGVQD (reference sequence). CDR3 sequence: CASRQGTGELFF. Written as DNA, the CDR3 is TGCGCCAGCAGGCAGGGGACCGGGGAGCTGTTTTTT.

The chain employs TRBV7-2 and TRBJ2-3; D is possibly TRBD1 (6 bases). The CDR3 is 17 amino acids. CDR1 is SGHTA, CDR2 FQGNSA, per germline. Trimming removed 5 bases at V and 5 bases at J, with 23 bases between. Here the CDR3 DNA reads TGTGCCAGCAGCCCGACCGTCTCCAGGGGAATTGGAGATACGCAGTATTTT. Translated: CASSPTVSRGIGDTQYF.

The sample holds many counts of this clonotype. The chain has TRBV5-1 and TRBJ2-1; 8 bases line up with TRBD2. The CDR3 contains 15 residues. CDR1 SGHRS and CDR2 YFSETQ come from the germline V gene. The V segment lost 2 bases and the J segment 4 bases; nucleotides outside the gene matches: 5. The CDR3 is CASSFREGRYNEQFF. In DNA form, the CDR3 reads TGCGCCAGCAGCTTTCGGGAGGGCCGTTACAATGAGCAGTTCTTC.

This clonotype was seen ten or more times. The chain joins TRBV30 to TRBJ2-7; 7 bases map to TRBD2. CDR3 length equals 13 residues. Germline lookup yields CDR1 GTSNPN and CDR2 SVGIG (reference sequence). The V and J ends lost 7 bases and 2 bases, in that order; junction bases with no gene match: 8. This chain's CDR3 is CAYNWRGTYEQYF. The CDR3 coding sequence is TGTGCCTACAACTGGCGGGGGACCTACGAGCAGTACTTC.

This clonotype was observed at least ten times. J is TRBJ2-2 and V is TRBV24-1, with 8 bases identical to TRBD2. Germline V CDR1 and CDR2: KGHDR, SFDVKD. With V trimmed by 2 bases and J by 4 bases, 8 bases remained unmatched. There are 17 residues in the CDR3. The CDR3 here is CATSDSLAGGITGELFF. The CDR3 nucleotides are TGTGCCACCAGTGATTCCCTAGCGGGCGGTATCACCGGGGAGCTGTTTTTT.

This chain's CDR3 is CSARNPGGGSDTQYF. As DNA, the CDR3 is TGCAGTGCTAGGAATCCGGGAGGGGGGTCAGATACGCAGTATTTT. The V gene is TRBV20-1, the J gene TRBJ2-3; 8 positions agree with TRBD2. This CDR3 is 15 amino acids long. The trim removed 3 bases at V and 4 bases at J, leaving 9 bases unmatched. The germline gives CDR1 DFQATT, CDR2 SNEGSKA (reference sequence).

This clonotype was counted between two and nine times. The chain links TRBV19 to TRBJ2-1; the D call may be TRBD1 or TRBD2 (7 bases each). CDR1 is LNHDA and CDR2 is SQIVND in the germline V gene (reference sequence). The CDR3 is 14 amino acids. V was pared by 4 bases and J by 5 bases, with 12 bases between. The CDR3 DNA follows: TGTGCCAGTAGTAAAGCGGGACAGAACAATGAGCAGTTCTTC. Its protein is CASSKAGQNNEQFF.

This clonotype was observed many times. The V call is TRBV5-6, the J call TRBJ1-5; tentative D call: TRBD1 (5 bases). The CDR3 covers 15 residues. From germline, CDR1 is SGHDT and CDR2 YYEEEE. V dropped 0 bases and J dropped 3 bases, with 10 bases sitting between them. Here the CDR3 reads CASSLAGGFNQPQHF. Written as DNA, the CDR3 is TGTGCCAGCAGCTTGGCCGGGGGTTTCAATCAGCCCCAGCATTTT.